This T cell receptor beta chain is from a study of shared clonotypes between healthy human individuals. The overall study: Three plates were used per donor for CD4 naive, three for CD4 memory, two for CD8 naive and one for CD8 memory.

Using immunoSEQ multiplex PCR, the repertoire was profiled, and TCRdb retains in-frame clones only, with some absent. The data hold approximately 1,500,000 clones, with around 97% observed a single time. The sequenced material came from naive CD4+ T cells sorted from blood. Documented subset: CD45RA+ positively selected. The TCR comes from a young man in good health.

The CDR3 DNA follows: TGTGCCAGCTCGTTAAGGGGGACACTGAGCGGGACCTCCTACAATGAGCAGTTCTTC. This codes for CASSLRGTLSGTSYNEQFF. The rearrangement uses TRBV18 and TRBJ2-1; perhaps TRBD2 as D (7 bases). This CDR3 is built from 19 residues. The V gene's germline CDR1 is KGHSH and CDR2 LQKENI. V was pared by 6 bases and J by 0 bases, with 24 bases between. The variable domain in full, completed from reference TRBV18 and TRBJ2-1, reads NAGVMQNPRHLVRRRGQEARLRCSPMKGHSHVYWYRQLPEEGLKFMVYLQKENIIDESGMPKERFSAEFPKEGPSILRIQQVVRGDSAAYFCASSLRGTLSGTSYNEQFFGPGTRLTVL.